Below, 16 T cell receptor beta chains from the same sample are listed, as sequenced in a study of T cell responses to AZD1222 COVID-19 vaccine. Generated by immunoSEQ multiplex PCR, the TCRdb table keeps only in-frame clones and is missing some. The sample carries about 82,000 clones, approximately 90% recorded once. This material consisted of peripheral blood, taken 28 days after the second AZD1222 dose. Receptors originate from an adult who received the AZD1222 COVID-19 vaccine.

V usage is TRBV27 and J usage is TRBJ2-5; D possibly corresponds to TRBD1 (5 bases). V gave up 3 bases and J gave up 5 bases, with 13 bases separating them. Germline V gene data show CDR1 as MNHEY and CDR2 as SMNVEV (reference sequence). CDR3 length: 14 residues. CDR3 DNA sequence: TGTGCCAGCAGTTTCGGCCAGGGCGACGAGACCCAGTACTTC. The encoded protein is CASSFGQGDETQYF.

V usage is TRBV18 and J usage is TRBJ1-2, with unresolved D. Germline V lookup: CDR1 KGHSH, CDR2 LQKENI. This CDR3 has 15 amino acids. Trimming left V 2 bases short and J 2 bases short, with 12 bases between. CDR3 nucleotide sequence: TGTGCCAGCTCACCATCCGGCGGGCAGAACTATGGCTACACCTTC. Protein sequence: CASSPSGGQNYGYTF.

The chain employs TRBV6-6 and TRBJ1-5; no clear D. The CDR3 loop spans 13 amino acids. V dropped 2 bases and J dropped 4 bases, with 6 bases sitting between them. CDR1 and CDR2 (germline): MNHNY, SVGAGI (reference sequence). CDR3 protein: CASSYGKNQPQHF. DNA for the CDR3: TGTGCCAGCAGTTACGGGAAGAATCAGCCCCAGCATTTT.

This clone was seen once. The rearrangement joins TRBV5-6 to TRBJ2-5; the match to TRBD1 covers 12 bases. The germline gives CDR1 SGHDT, CDR2 YYEEEE. The junction had 6 bases not matched to a gene; V was cut back by 1 base and J by 5 bases. This CDR3 has 16 amino acids. The CDR3 region is CASSLMGTGGQETQYF. In nucleotides, the CDR3 is TGTGCCAGCAGCTTGATGGGGACAGGGGGCCAGGAGACCCAGTACTTC.

This clone occurred once. CDR3 nucleotides: TGTGCCAGCAGCTTAACGGGCGACCCGGAGGGGGAGACCCAGTACTTC. Its protein is CASSLTGDPEGETQYF. This chain joins TRBV7-3 and TRBJ2-5; maybe TRBD2 (6 bases). Trimming removed 0 bases at V and 5 bases at J, with 16 bases between. The CDR3 is 16 residues long. Per germline, CDR1 SGHTA and CDR2 FQGTGA.

This clone was detected a few times. V is TRBV6-2 or TRBV6-3 and J is TRBJ1-1, with D possibly matching TRBD1 (6 bases). The germline V and J ends were trimmed by 7 bases and 5 bases, with 20 bases remaining between them. Germline CDR1 reads MNHEY; CDR2 reads SVGEGT. This CDR3 has 15 amino acids. As DNA, the CDR3 is TGTGCCAGCACCCCCGGGACCCAAGGGGGAACTGAAGCTTTCTTT. Protein product: CASTPGTQGGTEAFF.

The chain employs TRBV27 and TRBJ1-6; unclear D gene. Looked up from germline, CDR1 is MNHEY and CDR2 is SMNVEV (reference sequence). The CDR3 totals 13 residues. V gave up 3 bases and J gave up 14 bases, with 14 bases separating them. CDR3 nucleotides: TGTGCCAGCAGTTTTAGAGGTCGGGGAACCCTCCACTTT. Translated, it gives CASSFRGRGTLHF.

This clone was counted a single time. V gene TRBV5-4 combines with J gene TRBJ1-2, with 7 bases that match TRBD1. This CDR3 has 16 residues. J gave up 6 bases and V 6 bases, and 17 bases lay outside the gene matches. From germline, CDR1 is SGHNT and CDR2 YYREEE (reference sequence). CDR3 residues: CASTLRGQGGADGYTF. CDR3 in DNA: TGTGCCAGCACCCTCCGAGGGCAGGGGGGCGCCGATGGCTACACCTTC.

This clone was detected once. The chain uses TRBV18 and TRBJ1-2; 9 bases are a match to TRBD1. Germline lookup yields CDR1 KGHSH and CDR2 LQKENI. The ends lost 3 bases at V and 8 bases at J; junction bases unmatched: 4. This CDR3 is built from 13 residues. The CDR3 coding sequence is TGTGCCAGCTCACCCGGACAGGGGAAGGGCTACACCTTC. This encodes CASSPGQGKGYTF.

The J gene is TRBJ2-7, the V gene TRBV6-5, with TRBD1 matching over 7 bases. After removal of 6 bases from V and 0 bases from J, the junction contained 8 bases not matched to a gene. CDR1 and CDR2 from the germline V gene are MNHEY and SVGAGI. CDR3 length: 15 residues. The CDR3 spells CASRSPGQLSYEQYF. CDR3 nucleotide sequence: TGTGCCAGCAGATCTCCGGGACAGCTCTCCTACGAGCAGTACTTC.

The chain combines TRBV2 with TRBJ2-7, with D perhaps TRBD1 (6 bases). V lost 6 bases, J lost 1 base, and 13 bases lay in between. Germline CDR1 reads SNHLY; CDR2 reads FYNNEI. The CDR3 is 14 amino acids. CDR3 bases: TGTGCCAGCAGCTCCCAGGGGTCGTCCTACGAGCAGTACTTC. It is translated as CASSSQGSSYEQYF.

The CDR3 region is CASSPGAADTQYF. In nucleotides, the CDR3 is TGTGCCAGCAGCCCCGGGGCTGCAGATACGCAGTATTTT. The gene calls are TRBV12-3 or TRBV12-4 and TRBJ2-3; tentatively, D is TRBD1 or TRBD2 (5 bases each). V was clipped by 6 bases and J by 4 bases, with 11 bases between them. The CDR3 length is 13 residues.

J is TRBJ1-5 and V is TRBV28, with 7 bases fitting TRBD1. This CDR3 is 15 amino acids long. J gave up 5 bases and V 8 bases, and 12 bases lay outside the gene matches. Looked up from germline, CDR1 is MDHEN and CDR2 is SYDVKM. The CDR3 DNA reads as TGTGCCAGCCATTCCGGGACAGTAGGACATCAGCCCCAGCATTTT. This sequence encodes CASHSGTVGHQPQHF.

The chain carries TRBV6-1 and TRBJ2-5; D perhaps matches TRBD2 (6 bases). The V end was cut by 2 bases, the J end by 1 base, with 17 bases between. The CDR3 length is 17 residues. CDR1 MNHNS and CDR2 SASEGT come from the germline V gene. DNA for the CDR3: TGTGCCAGCAGTGAAATGTCGGCTTTAGCGGCCCAAGAGACCCAGTACTTC. Protein sequence: CASSEMSALAAQETQYF.

The gene calls are TRBV10-3 and TRBJ2-6; D perhaps matches TRBD1 (5 bases). The V end lost 6 bases, the J end lost 0 bases, and 21 bases lay between the germline ends. The CDR3 is made up of 19 amino acids. Germline lookup yields CDR1 ENHRY and CDR2 SYGVKD. CDR3 in amino acids: CAIRGLAFSSGSGANVLTF. The CDR3 bases are TGTGCCATCAGGGGGCTGGCATTTTCCTCAGGCTCTGGGGCCAACGTCCTGACTTTC.

The V call is TRBV28, the J call TRBJ2-3; possibly TRBD2 for D (7 bases). The CDR3 is 14 residues long. The ends were cut back, 6 bases at V and 8 bases at J, with 18 bases in the middle. In germline, CDR1 is MDHEN, CDR2 SYDVKM. The CDR3 nucleotides are TGTGCCAGCAGCCGCGCGGGGGCAAGGGGTACGCAGTATTTT. This translates into CASSRAGARGTQYF.